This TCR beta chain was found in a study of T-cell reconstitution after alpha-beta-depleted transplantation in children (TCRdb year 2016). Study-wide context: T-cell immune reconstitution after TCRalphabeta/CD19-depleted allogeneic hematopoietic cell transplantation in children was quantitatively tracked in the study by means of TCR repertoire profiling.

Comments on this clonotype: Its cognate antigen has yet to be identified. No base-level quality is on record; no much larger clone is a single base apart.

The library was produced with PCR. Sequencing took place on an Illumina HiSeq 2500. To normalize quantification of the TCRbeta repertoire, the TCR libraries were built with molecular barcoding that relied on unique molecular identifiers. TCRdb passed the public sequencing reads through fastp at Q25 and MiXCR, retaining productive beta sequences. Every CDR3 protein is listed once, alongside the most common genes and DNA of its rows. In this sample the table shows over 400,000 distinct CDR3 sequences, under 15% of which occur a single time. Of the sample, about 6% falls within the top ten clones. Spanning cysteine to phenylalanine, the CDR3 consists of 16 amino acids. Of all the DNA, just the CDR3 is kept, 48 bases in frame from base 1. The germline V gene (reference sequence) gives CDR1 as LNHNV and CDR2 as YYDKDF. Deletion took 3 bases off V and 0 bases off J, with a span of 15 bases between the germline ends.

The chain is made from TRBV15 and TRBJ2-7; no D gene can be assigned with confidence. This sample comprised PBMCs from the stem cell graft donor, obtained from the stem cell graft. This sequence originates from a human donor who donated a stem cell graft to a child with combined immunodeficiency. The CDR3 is CATSSQAPPGSYEQYF. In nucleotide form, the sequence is TGTGCCACCAGCAGTCAGGCCCCCCCGGGCTCCTACGAGCAGTACTTC.